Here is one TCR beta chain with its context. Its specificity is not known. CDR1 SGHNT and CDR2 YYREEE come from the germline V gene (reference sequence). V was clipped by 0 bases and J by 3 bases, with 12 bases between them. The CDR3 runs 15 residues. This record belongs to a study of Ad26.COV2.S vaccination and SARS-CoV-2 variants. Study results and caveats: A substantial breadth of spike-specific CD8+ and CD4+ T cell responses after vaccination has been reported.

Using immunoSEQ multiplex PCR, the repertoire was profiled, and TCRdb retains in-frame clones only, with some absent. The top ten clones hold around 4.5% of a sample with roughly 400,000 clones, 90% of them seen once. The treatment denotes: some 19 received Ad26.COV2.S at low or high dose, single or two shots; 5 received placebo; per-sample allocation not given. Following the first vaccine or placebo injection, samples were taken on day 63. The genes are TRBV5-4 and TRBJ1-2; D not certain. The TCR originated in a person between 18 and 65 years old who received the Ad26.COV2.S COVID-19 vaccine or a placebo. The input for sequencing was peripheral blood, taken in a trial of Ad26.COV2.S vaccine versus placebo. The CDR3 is CASSLGGVLDYGYTF. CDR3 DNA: TGTGCCAGCAGCTTGGGTGGGGTCCTGGACTATGGCTACACCTTC. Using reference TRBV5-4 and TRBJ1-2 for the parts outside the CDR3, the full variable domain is ETGVTQSPTHLIKTRGQQVTLRCSSQSGHNTVSWYQQALGQGPQFIFQYYREEENGRGNFPPRFSGLQFPNYSSELNVNALELDDSALYLCASSLGGVLDYGYTFGSGTRLTVV.